This T cell receptor beta chain comes out of a study of CD8+CD57+ T cells in acquired aplastic anemia. Study outcomes and limitations: Patients did not significantly differ from controls in CD8+ Simpson's diversity. Diversity in CD8+CD57+ cells from patients fell below that of the total CD4+ and CD8+ cell pools. This difference was described as decreased diversity.

V trimming: 1 base; J trimming: 3 bases; junction bases outside the gene matches: 3. CDR1 is SQVTM and CDR2 is ANQGSEA in the germline V gene. CDR3 length: 15 residues. CD8+CD57+ cell expansion had been shown by flow cytometry in patients chosen for sequencing. Comments on this clonotype: Antigen unknown.

CDR3 and TCR beta VDJ profiling relied on genomic DNA as the template. TCRdb reprocessed the reads via MiXCR and lists one record per CDR3 protein. The table shows roughly 20,000 distinct CDR3 sequences, with under 40% occurring only once. This sequence was found in a human donor with aplastic anemia. J is TRBJ2-7 and V is TRBV29-1, with 13 nucleotides matching TRBD2. Material for sequencing was CD8+CD57+ T cells sorted from PBMCs. The subset: bead-enriched CD8+CD57+ effector memory T cells from SAA patients. The CDR3 here is CSVEGLAGGDYEQYF. The DNA of the CDR3 is TGCAGCGTTGAAGGACTAGCGGGGGGAGACTACGAGCAGTACTTC.